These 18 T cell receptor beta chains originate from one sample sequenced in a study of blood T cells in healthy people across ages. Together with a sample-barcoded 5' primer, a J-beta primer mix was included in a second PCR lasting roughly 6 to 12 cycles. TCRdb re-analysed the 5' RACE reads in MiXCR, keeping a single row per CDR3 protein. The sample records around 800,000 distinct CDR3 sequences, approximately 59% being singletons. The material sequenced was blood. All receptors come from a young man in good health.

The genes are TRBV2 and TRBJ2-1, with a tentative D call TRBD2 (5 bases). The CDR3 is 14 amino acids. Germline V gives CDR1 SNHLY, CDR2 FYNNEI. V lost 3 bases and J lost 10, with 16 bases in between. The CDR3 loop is CASSDGGFSYEQFF. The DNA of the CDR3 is TGTGCCAGCAGTGACGGAGGATTCTCCTACGAGCAGTTCTTC.

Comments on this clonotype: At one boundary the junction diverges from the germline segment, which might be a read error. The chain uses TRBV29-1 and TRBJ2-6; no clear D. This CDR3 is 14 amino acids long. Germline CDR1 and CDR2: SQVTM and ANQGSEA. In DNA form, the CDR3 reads TGCAGCGTTGAAGGCCACTCTGGGACCAACGTCCTGACTTTC. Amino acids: CSVEGHSGTNVLTF.

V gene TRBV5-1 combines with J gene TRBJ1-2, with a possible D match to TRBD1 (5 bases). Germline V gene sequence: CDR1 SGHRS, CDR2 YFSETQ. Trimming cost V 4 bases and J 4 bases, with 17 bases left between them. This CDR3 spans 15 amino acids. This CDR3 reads CASSPEQGGSYGYTF. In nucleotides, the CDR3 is TGCGCCAGCAGCCCAGAGCAGGGAGGTAGCTATGGCTACACCTTC.

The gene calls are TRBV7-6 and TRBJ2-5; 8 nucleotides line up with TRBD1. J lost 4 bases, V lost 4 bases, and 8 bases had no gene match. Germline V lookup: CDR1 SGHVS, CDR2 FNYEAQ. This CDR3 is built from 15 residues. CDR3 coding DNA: TGTGCCAGCAGCTCTACAGACAGGGGTGCAGAGACCCAGTACTTC. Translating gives CASSSTDRGAETQYF.

DNA of the CDR3: TGCGCCAGCAGCTTGACTGGGGAGCTCACCGGGGAGCTGTTTTTT. Encoded protein: CASSLTGELTGELFF. The chain links TRBV5-1 to TRBJ2-2; perhaps TRBD2 as D (5 bases). Trimming removed 1 base at V and 4 bases at J, with 11 bases between. The germline CDR1 and CDR2 sequences are SGHRS and YFSETQ. The CDR3 consists of 15 residues.

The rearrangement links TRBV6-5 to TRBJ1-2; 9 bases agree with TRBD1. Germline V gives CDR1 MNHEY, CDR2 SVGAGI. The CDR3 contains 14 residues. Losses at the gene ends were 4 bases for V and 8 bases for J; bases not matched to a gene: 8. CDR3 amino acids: CASSLGTGLSGYTF. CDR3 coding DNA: TGTGCCAGCAGTTTGGGGACAGGGTTGTCCGGCTACACCTTC.

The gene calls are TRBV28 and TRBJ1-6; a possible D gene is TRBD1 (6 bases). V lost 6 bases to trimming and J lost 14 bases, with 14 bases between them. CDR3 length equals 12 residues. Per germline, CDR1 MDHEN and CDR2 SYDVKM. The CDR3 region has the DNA TGTGCCAGCAGCCATGGGAGGACAGCCCTCCACTTT. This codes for CASSHGRTALHF.

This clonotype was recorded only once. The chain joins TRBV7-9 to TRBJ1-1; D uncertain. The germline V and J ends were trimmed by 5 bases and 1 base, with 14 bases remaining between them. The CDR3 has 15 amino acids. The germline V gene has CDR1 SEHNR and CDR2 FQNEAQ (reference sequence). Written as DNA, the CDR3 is TGTGCCAGCAGCCCCCGACCATCAGGGAACACTGAAGCTTTCTTT. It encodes CASSPRPSGNTEAFF.

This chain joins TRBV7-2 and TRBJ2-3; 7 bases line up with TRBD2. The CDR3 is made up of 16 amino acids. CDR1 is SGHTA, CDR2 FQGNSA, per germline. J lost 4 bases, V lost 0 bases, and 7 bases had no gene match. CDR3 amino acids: CASSLAWGGYADTQYF. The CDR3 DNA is TGTGCCAGCAGCTTAGCGTGGGGGGGATACGCAGATACGCAGTATTTT.

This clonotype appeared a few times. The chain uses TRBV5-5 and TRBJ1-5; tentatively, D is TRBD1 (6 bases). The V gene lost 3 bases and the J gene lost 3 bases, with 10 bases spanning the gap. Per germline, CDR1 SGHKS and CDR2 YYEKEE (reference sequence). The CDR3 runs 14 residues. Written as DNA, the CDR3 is TGTGCCAGCAGCTACGGGACAAACAATCAGCCCCAGCATTTT. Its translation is CASSYGTNNQPQHF.

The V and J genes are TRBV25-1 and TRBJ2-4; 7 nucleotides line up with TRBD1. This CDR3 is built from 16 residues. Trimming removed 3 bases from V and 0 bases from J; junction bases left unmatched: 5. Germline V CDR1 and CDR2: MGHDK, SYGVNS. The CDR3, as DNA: TGTGCCAGCAGTGAGCCGGGACAGACAGCCAAAAACATTCAGTACTTC. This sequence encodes CASSEPGQTAKNIQYF.

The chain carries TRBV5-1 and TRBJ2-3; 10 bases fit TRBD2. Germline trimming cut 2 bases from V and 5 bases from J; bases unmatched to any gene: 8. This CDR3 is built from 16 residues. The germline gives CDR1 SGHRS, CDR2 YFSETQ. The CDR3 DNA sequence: TGCGCCAGCAGCTTTTCTAGCGGGGGAGCGGGAGATACGCAGTATTTT. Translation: CASSFSSGGAGDTQYF.

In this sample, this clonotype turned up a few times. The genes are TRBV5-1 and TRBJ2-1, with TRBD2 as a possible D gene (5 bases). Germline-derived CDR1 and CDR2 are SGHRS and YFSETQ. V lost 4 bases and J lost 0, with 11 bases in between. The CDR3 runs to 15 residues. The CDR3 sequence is CASSATTSSYNEQFF. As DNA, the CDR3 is TGCGCCAGCAGCGCCACTACTAGCTCCTACAATGAGCAGTTCTTC.

This CDR3 is CSVEQAQGASEQYF. CDR3 nucleotide sequence: TGCAGCGTTGAACAGGCCCAAGGGGCCTCCGAGCAGTACTTC. This chain connects TRBV29-1 to TRBJ2-7, with TRBD1 as a possible D gene (5 bases). Trimming pared 2 bases from V and 6 bases from J, leaving 17 bases between. This CDR3 region has 14 residues. The germline V gene encodes CDR1 SQVTM and CDR2 ANQGSEA.

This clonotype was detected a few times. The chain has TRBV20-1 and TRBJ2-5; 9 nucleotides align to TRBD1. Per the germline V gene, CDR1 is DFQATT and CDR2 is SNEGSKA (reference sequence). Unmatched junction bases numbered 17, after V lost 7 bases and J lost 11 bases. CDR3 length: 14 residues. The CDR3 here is CSVSRDREVEEQYF. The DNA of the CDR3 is TGCAGTGTCAGCCGGGACAGGGAGGTAGAGGAGCAGTACTTC.

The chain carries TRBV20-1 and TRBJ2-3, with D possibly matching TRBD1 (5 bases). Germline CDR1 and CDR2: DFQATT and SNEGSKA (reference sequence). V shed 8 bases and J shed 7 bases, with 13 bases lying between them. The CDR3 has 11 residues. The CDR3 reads CSTGRINTQYF. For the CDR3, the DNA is TGCAGTACAGGACGGATAAATACGCAGTATTTT.

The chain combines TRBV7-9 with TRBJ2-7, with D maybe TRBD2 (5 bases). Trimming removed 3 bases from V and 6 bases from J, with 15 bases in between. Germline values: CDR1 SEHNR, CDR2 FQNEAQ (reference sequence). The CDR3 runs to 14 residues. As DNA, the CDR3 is TGTGCCAGCAGCTTTGCAGGAGGAAGCCCCGAGCAGTACTTC. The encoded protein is CASSFAGGSPEQYF.

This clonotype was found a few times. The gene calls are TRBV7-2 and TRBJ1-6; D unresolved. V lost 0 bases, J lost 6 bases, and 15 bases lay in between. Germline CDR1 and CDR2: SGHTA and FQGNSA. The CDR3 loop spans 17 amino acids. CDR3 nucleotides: TGTGCCAGCAGCTTAGCGCCCCTAGGCAGTGGTAATTCACCCCTCCACTTT. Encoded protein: CASSLAPLGSGNSPLHF.